This T cell receptor (beta chain) was obtained from a study of blood T cell repertoires in COVID-19. Looking at the study overall: The study drew acute and convalescent COVID-19 samples from the United States, Italy and Spain.

TCRdb keeps only in-frame clones here, not all; method: immunoSEQ multiplex PCR. The repertoire has under 450,000 clones, 91% of them found once; the top ten carry about 0.9%. This CDR3 spans 17 amino acids. Recruitment covered about two dozen US areas and drew participants whose ages spanned roughly 18 to 100 years. Cohorts were based on clinical histories the participants reported. It was within 2 weeks before study entry that exposed participants met a COVID-19 case. The sequence derives from a woman aged 40 to 49 who had been exposed to COVID-19. The V gene is TRBV21-1, the J gene TRBJ2-3; the DNA was not used to check the table's D call, TRBD1. TRBV21-1 is annotated as a pseudogene. The sequenced sample consisted of PBMCs or T cells enriched from blood (not recorded which). Here the CDR3 reads CASSKVAGQEVTDTQYF. For the CDR3, the DNA is TGTGCCAGCAGCAAAGTGGCAGGACAGGAGGTGACAGATACGCAGTATTTT.